This entry lists 30 T cell receptor beta chains sequenced from one sample in a study of blood T cell repertoires in COVID-19. Only in-frame clones appear in the TCRdb table, and some are missing; sequencing was by immunoSEQ multiplex PCR. The data contain 200,000 or so clones, roughly 80% of them singletons. The sample consisted of peripheral blood. The receptors were sampled from a man in his 60s with active or convalescent COVID-19.

The V gene is TRBV9, the J gene TRBJ2-3; 9 nucleotides agree with TRBD2. Germline V gene lookup returns CDR1 SGDLS and CDR2 YYNGEE. This CDR3 is built from 16 residues. The trim removed 0 bases at V and 2 bases at J, leaving 4 bases unmatched. The CDR3 DNA reads TGTGCCAGCAGCGTAGCTGGCGGGAGGGCCACAGATACGCAGTATTTT. Its translation: CASSVAGGRATDTQYF.

This clone is medium-sized (0.01 to 0.1%) by share. V gene TRBV29-1 combines with J gene TRBJ2-3, with TRBD1 matching 7 bases. The CDR3 is made up of 16 amino acids. The V and J ends lost 6 bases and 0 bases, in that order; junction bases with no gene match: 12. Germline V CDR1 and CDR2: SQVTM, ANQGSEA. The CDR3 DNA follows: TGCAGCGTACGTCGCCTAAACAGGGGCAGCACAGATACGCAGTATTTT. This translates into CSVRRLNRGSTDTQYF.

This clone was counted only a few times. This chain connects TRBV5-1 to TRBJ1-3, with D perhaps matching TRBD1 (5 bases). Trimming removed 3 bases from V and 3 bases from J, with 13 bases in between. The germline CDR1 and CDR2 sequences are SGHRS and YFSETQ. The CDR3 extends over 15 amino acids. CDR3 in DNA: TGCGCCAGCAGCTGGGCAGGGCTTGGTGGAAACACCATATATTTT. Amino acid sequence: CASSWAGLGGNTIYF.

The DNA of the CDR3 is TGTGCCTGGAGTTACTCGGACAGTGAGGGCTACACCTTC. This encodes CAWSYSDSEGYTF. The gene calls are TRBV30 and TRBJ1-2, with a weak D call TRBD1 (6 bases). In germline, CDR1 is GTSNPN, CDR2 SVGIG (reference sequence). V was trimmed by 2 bases and J by 8 bases, leaving 15 bases between them. The CDR3 is 13 amino acids.

This chain links TRBV28 with TRBJ1-3; no clear D. The CDR3 has 15 amino acids. V shed 7 bases and J shed 0 bases, with 13 bases lying between them. From germline, CDR1 is MDHEN and CDR2 SYDVKM. The CDR3: CASTHGGSSGNTIYF. As DNA, the CDR3 is TGTGCCAGCACCCATGGCGGCAGCTCTGGAAACACCATATATTTT.

This chain joins TRBV6-5 and TRBJ1-1, with D hard to call. The CDR3 spans 13 residues. The V end was cut by 7 bases, the J end by 0 bases, with 9 bases between. The germline CDR1 and CDR2 sequences are MNHEY and SVGAGI. The DNA of the CDR3 is TGTGCCAGCACTACGAATCTGAACACTGAAGCTTTCTTT. Protein product: CASTTNLNTEAFF.

The genes are TRBV4-1 and TRBJ2-7; D call uncertain. Germline lookup yields CDR1 MGHRA and CDR2 YSYEKL. The CDR3 spans 14 residues. V dropped 4 bases and J dropped 2 bases, with 12 bases sitting between them. The CDR3 region has the DNA TGCGCCAGCAGCCCCGGAGAGGTCGCCTACGAGCAGTACTTC. Translating gives CASSPGEVAYEQYF.

The chain has TRBV19 and TRBJ2-7; 10 bases match TRBD2. CDR3 length equals 12 residues. The V and J ends lost 5 bases and 7 bases, in that order; junction bases with no gene match: 2. Per the germline V gene, CDR1 is LNHDA and CDR2 is SQIVND (reference sequence). This CDR3 reads CASSLAGVEQYF. The CDR3 region has the DNA TGTGCCAGTAGTCTAGCGGGAGTTGAGCAGTACTTC.

The chain couples TRBV19 to TRBJ2-7, with a possible D match to TRBD1 (6 bases). Between the trimmed V and J ends, which lost 5 bases and 3 bases, there was a span of 17 bases. Germline values: CDR1 LNHDA, CDR2 SQIVND (reference sequence). The CDR3 is 15 residues long. In nucleotides, the CDR3 is TGTGCCAGTAGTCCTTCAGGGGTAATCATCTACGAGCAGTACTTC. Encoded protein: CASSPSGVIIYEQYF. The full variable domain, completed using reference TRBV19 and TRBJ2-7, is DGGITQSPKYLFRKEGQNVTLSCEQNLNHDAMYWYRQDPGQGLRLIYYSQIVNDFQKGDIAEGYSVSREKKESFPLTVTSAQKNPTAFYLCASSPSGVIIYEQYFGPGTRLTVT.

V and J are TRBV18 and TRBJ2-1; the match to TRBD2 covers 7 bases. The CDR3 runs 15 residues. In germline, CDR1 is KGHSH, CDR2 LQKENI. The ends lost 2 bases at V and 0 bases at J; junction bases unmatched: 1. The CDR3 loop reads CASSPERGSYNEQFF. The CDR3 DNA sequence: TGTGCCAGCTCACCAGAGCGGGGCTCCTACAATGAGCAGTTCTTC. Supplemented by reference TRBV18 and TRBJ2-1, the full variable domain reads NAGVMQNPRHLVRRRGQEARLRCSPMKGHSHVYWYRQLPEEGLKFMVYLQKENIIDESGMPKERFSAEFPKEGPSILRIQQVVRGDSAAYFCASSPERGSYNEQFFGPGTRLTVL.

V gene TRBV6-5 combines with J gene TRBJ2-7; tentatively, D is TRBD2 (6 bases). Germline loops: CDR1 MNHEY, CDR2 SVGAGI. V shed 6 bases and J shed 5 bases, with 14 bases lying between them. The CDR3 totals 13 residues. CDR3 protein: CASRRSGDDEQYF. Here the CDR3 DNA reads TGTGCCAGCAGACGGTCGGGAGACGACGAGCAGTACTTC.

J is TRBJ1-4 and V is TRBV29-1; the match to TRBD1 covers 7 bases. This CDR3 is built from 14 residues. V shed 5 bases and J 8 bases; nucleotides not matched to a gene: 11. Germline values: CDR1 SQVTM, CDR2 ANQGSEA. In DNA, the CDR3 is TGCAGCGTTATCGAGGGCCGCAGGGGGGAAAAACTGTTTTTT. Its protein is CSVIEGRRGEKLFF.

The chain links TRBV19 to TRBJ2-1; unclear D gene. The CDR3 consists of 17 residues. Trimming pared 3 bases from V and 0 bases from J, leaving 15 bases between. The V gene's germline CDR1 is LNHDA and CDR2 SQIVND (reference sequence). CDR3 region: CASSMFGDSSSYNEQFF. DNA of the CDR3: TGTGCCAGTAGTATGTTCGGAGATTCCAGCTCCTACAATGAGCAGTTCTTC.

In DNA form, the CDR3 reads TGCGCCAGCAGCCTACACGGGAGGGGGTACGAGCAGTACTTC. Its protein product is CASSLHGRGYEQYF. The chain couples TRBV4-1 to TRBJ2-7; the match to TRBD2 covers 8 bases. CDR1 and CDR2 (germline): MGHRA, YSYEKL. The V and J ends lost 4 bases and 4 bases, in that order; junction bases with no gene match: 6. The CDR3 is 14 amino acids.

This chain links TRBV7-2 with TRBJ2-2; 10 bases are a match to TRBD1. Germline CDR1 reads SGHTA; CDR2 reads FQGNSA. CDR3 length equals 15 residues. Trimming removed 8 bases from V and 1 base from J; junction bases left unmatched: 4. The CDR3 DNA follows: TGTGCCAGCGCTCGGGACAGGGGGAACACCGGGGAGCTGTTTTTT. Encoded protein: CASARDRGNTGELFF.

Ten or more counts support this clone. Different DNA sequences within this sample yield the same CDR3. The V gene is TRBV9, the J gene TRBJ2-5; TRBD1 might be the D (6 bases). The CDR3 sequence is 13 residues long. Looked up from germline, CDR1 is SGDLS and CDR2 is YYNGEE. Trimming took off 0 bases at V and 4 bases at J, with 7 bases between the two ends. The CDR3 sequence is CASSVGGGETQYF. Here the CDR3 DNA reads TGTGCCAGCAGCGTAGGAGGGGGAGAGACCCAGTACTTC. Variable domain in full (rest from reference TRBV9 and TRBJ2-5): DSGVTQTPKHLITATGQRVTLRCSPRSGDLSVYWYQQSLDQGLQFLIQYYNGEERAKGNILERFSAQQFPDLHSELNLSSLELGDSALYFCASSVGGGETQYFGPGTRLLVL.

This chain links TRBV7-8 with TRBJ1-3, with a tentative D call TRBD1 (5 bases). The CDR3 is 15 amino acids. Germline assignment: CDR1 SGHVS and CDR2 FQNEAQ. The germline V and J ends were trimmed by 0 bases and 2 bases, with 8 bases remaining between them. CDR3 amino acids: CASSLAAGTGNTIYF. As DNA, the CDR3 is TGTGCCAGCAGCTTAGCCGCAGGGACTGGAAACACCATATATTTT. The full variable domain, rest sourced from reference TRBV7-8 and TRBJ1-3, is GAGVSQSPRYKVAKRGQDVALRCDPISGHVSLFWYQQALGQGPEFLTYFQNEAQLDKSGLPSDRFFAERPEGSVSTLKIQRTQQEDSAVYLCASSLAAGTGNTIYFGEGSWLTVV.

Comment on this clone: Possible read error: a much larger clone is one base away. The genes are TRBV28 and TRBJ1-1, with D tentatively TRBD1 (6 bases). V was shortened by 5 bases and J by 3 bases, with 10 bases between the two germline ends. The CDR3 totals 13 residues. In germline, CDR1 is MDHEN, CDR2 SYDVKM. CDR3 DNA: TGTGCCAGCAGTACTACAGGGCACACTGAAGCTTTCTTT. The encoded protein is CASSTTGHTEAFF.

V gene TRBV28 combines with J gene TRBJ1-5, with 8 bases aligning to TRBD1. J was trimmed by 0 bases and V by 7 bases; bases with no gene match: 23. Germline V gene data show CDR1 as MDHEN and CDR2 as SYDVKM. There are 21 residues in the CDR3. CDR3: CASTPLRPRTGSLYSNQPQHF. DNA for the CDR3: TGTGCCAGCACCCCCCTGAGGCCCCGGACAGGGAGTCTTTATAGCAATCAGCCCCAGCATTTT. Variable domain in full (rest from reference TRBV28 and TRBJ1-5): DVKVTQSSRYLVKRTGEKVFLECVQDMDHENMFWYRQDPGLGLRLIYFSYDVKMKEKGDIPEGYSVSREKKERFSLILESASTNQTSMYLCASTPLRPRTGSLYSNQPQHFGDGTRLSIL.

The chain couples TRBV28 to TRBJ2-2; D may be TRBD1 (5 bases). V lost 10 bases, J lost 4 bases, and 10 bases lay in between. CDR1 is MDHEN and CDR2 is SYDVKM in the germline V gene. This CDR3 is built from 12 residues. The CDR3 protein is CATQTVTGELFF. Written as DNA, the CDR3 is TGTGCCACCCAGACAGTCACCGGGGAGCTGTTTTTT.

The chain uses TRBV5-1 and TRBJ2-7; 8 nucleotides align to TRBD1. The V segment lost 1 base and the J segment 6 bases; nucleotides outside the gene matches: 9. Germline CDR1 reads SGHRS; CDR2 reads YFSETQ. The CDR3 length is 15 residues. CDR3 sequence reads: CASSLWDRQGAEQYF. CDR3 coding DNA: TGCGCCAGCAGCTTGTGGGACAGGCAGGGAGCCGAGCAGTACTTC.

This chain joins TRBV19 and TRBJ2-7, with D hard to call. Trimming took off 3 bases at V and 4 bases at J, with 13 bases between the two ends. The CDR3 extends over 14 amino acids. Germline CDR1 is LNHDA and CDR2 is SQIVND (reference sequence). The CDR3 reads CASSIGSRPYEQYF. In DNA form, the CDR3 reads TGTGCCAGTAGTATTGGTAGCCGACCTTACGAGCAGTACTTC.

V and J are TRBV9 and TRBJ2-1; 11 bases are shared with TRBD2. V gave up 0 bases and J gave up 4 bases; unmatched junction bases: 6. The CDR3 length is 17 residues. The germline CDR1 and CDR2 sequences are SGDLS and YYNGEE. CDR3 protein: CASSVAPSGRQYNEQFF. CDR3 DNA: TGTGCCAGCAGCGTAGCACCTAGCGGGAGGCAGTACAATGAGCAGTTCTTC. Full variable domain (remainder filled in from reference TRBV9 and TRBJ2-1): DSGVTQTPKHLITATGQRVTLRCSPRSGDLSVYWYQQSLDQGLQFLIQYYNGEERAKGNILERFSAQQFPDLHSELNLSSLELGDSALYFCASSVAPSGRQYNEQFFGPGTRLTVL.

This chain uses TRBV27 with TRBJ2-3; possibly TRBD2 for D (6 bases). In germline, CDR1 is MNHEY, CDR2 SMNVEV (reference sequence). V lost 6 bases, J lost 6 bases, and 16 bases lay in between. CDR3 length: 14 residues. The CDR3 DNA sequence: TGTGCCAGCAGGGGGAATAGCGGATACGATACGCAGTATTTT. Its translation: CASRGNSGYDTQYF.

This clone was recorded a few times. J is TRBJ2-7 and V is TRBV18; 10 positions match TRBD2. This CDR3 comprises 15 residues. J lost 2 bases, V lost 6 bases, and 7 bases had no gene match. Germline-derived CDR1 and CDR2 are KGHSH and LQKENI. The CDR3 sequence is CASSPGTSATYEQYF. The CDR3 nucleotides read TGTGCCAGCTCGCCTGGGACTAGCGCCACCTACGAGCAGTACTTC.

The V gene is TRBV28, the J gene TRBJ1-3; 9 positions agree with TRBD1. Germline assignment: CDR1 MDHEN and CDR2 SYDVKM. The ends lost 2 bases at V and 8 bases at J; junction bases unmatched: 10. CDR3 length equals 16 residues. The DNA for the CDR3 is TGTGCCAGCAGTTTACCCCGCATGGACAGGGGAGACACCATATATTTT. Translating it yields CASSLPRMDRGDTIYF.

This clone came up many times. The J gene is TRBJ2-5, the V gene TRBV7-2; 7 positions agree with TRBD2. The junction had 9 bases not matched to a gene; V was cut back by 7 bases and J by 1 base. The length of the CDR3 is 15 residues. CDR1 and CDR2 (germline): SGHTA, FQGNSA. The DNA for the CDR3 is TGTGCCAGCACCTTTGACCCGGGGGGCCAAGAGACCCAGTACTTC. This sequence encodes CASTFDPGGQETQYF.

The CDR3 reads CAAFDGASGEMRELFF. The CDR3 nucleotides read TGTGCCGCGTTTGACGGGGCTAGCGGGGAAATGAGGGAGCTGTTTTTT. This chain uses TRBV2 with TRBJ2-2; 9 nucleotides agree with TRBD2. The CDR3 sequence is 16 residues long. Germline V gene data show CDR1 as SNHLY and CDR2 as FYNNEI. J was trimmed by 9 bases and V by 11 bases; bases with no gene match: 19.

The rearrangement joins TRBV28 to TRBJ2-5, with a possible D match to TRBD1 (7 bases). Per the germline V gene, CDR1 is MDHEN and CDR2 is SYDVKM. The CDR3 runs 14 residues. Trimming stripped 8 bases from V and 5 bases from J, with 18 bases between. The CDR3 protein is CASRQGGWGETQYF. The CDR3 DNA reads as TGTGCCAGCCGCCAGGGGGGTTGGGGGGAGACCCAGTACTTC.

In this sample, this clone turned up a few times. This rearrangement joins TRBV11-2 to TRBJ2-3, with D maybe TRBD2 (6 bases). Germline lookup yields CDR1 SGHAT and CDR2 FQNNGV. The CDR3 has 13 residues. V lost 5 bases and J lost 9, with 15 bases in between. CDR3 in amino acids: CASSLASAGTQYF. CDR3 DNA: TGTGCCAGCAGCCTGGCCAGCGCGGGGACGCAGTATTTT.